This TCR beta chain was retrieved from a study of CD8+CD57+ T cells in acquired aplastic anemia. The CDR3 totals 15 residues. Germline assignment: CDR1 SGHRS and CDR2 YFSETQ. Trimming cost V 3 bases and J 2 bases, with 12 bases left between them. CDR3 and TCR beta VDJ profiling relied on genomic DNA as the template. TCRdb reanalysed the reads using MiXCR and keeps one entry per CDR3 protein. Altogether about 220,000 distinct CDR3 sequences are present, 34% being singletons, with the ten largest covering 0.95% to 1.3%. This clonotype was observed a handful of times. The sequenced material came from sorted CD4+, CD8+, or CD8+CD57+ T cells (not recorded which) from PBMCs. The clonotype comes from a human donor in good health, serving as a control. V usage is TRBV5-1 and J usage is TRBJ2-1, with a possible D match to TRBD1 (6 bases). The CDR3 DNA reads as TGCGCCAGCAGCTCGGAGACAGGAACCTACAATGAGCAGTTCTTC. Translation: CASSSETGTYNEQFF.